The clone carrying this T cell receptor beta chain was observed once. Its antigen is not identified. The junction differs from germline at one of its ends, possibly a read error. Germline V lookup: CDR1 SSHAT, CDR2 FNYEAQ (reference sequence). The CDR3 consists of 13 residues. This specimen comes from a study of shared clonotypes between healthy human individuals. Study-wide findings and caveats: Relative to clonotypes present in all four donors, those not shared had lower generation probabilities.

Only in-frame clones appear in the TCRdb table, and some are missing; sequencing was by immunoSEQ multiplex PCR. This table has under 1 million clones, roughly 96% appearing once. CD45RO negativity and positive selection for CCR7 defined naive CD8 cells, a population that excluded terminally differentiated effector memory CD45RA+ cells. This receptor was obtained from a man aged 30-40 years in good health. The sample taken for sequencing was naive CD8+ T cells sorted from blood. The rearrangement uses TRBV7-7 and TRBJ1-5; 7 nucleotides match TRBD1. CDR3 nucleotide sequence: TGTGCTAGCAGAATTCCAGGGGGGCAGCCCCAGCATTTT. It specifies CASRIPGGQPQHF.